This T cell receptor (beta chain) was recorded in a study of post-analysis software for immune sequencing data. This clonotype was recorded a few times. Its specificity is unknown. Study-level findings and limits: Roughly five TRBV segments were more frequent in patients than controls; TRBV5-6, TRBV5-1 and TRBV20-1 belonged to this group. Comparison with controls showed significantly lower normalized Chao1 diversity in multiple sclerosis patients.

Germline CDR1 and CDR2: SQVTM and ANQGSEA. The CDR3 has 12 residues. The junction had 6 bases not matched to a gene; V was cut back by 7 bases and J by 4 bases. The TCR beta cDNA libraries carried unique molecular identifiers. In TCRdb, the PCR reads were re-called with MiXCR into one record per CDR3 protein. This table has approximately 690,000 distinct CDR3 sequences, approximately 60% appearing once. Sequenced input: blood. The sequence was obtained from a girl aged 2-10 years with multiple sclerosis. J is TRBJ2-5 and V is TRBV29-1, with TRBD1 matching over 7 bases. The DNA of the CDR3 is TGCAGCGAGATTAGGGACAGAGAGACCCAGTACTTC. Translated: CSEIRDRETQYF. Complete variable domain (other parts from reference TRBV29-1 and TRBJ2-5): SAVISQKPSRDICQRGTSLTIQCQVDSQVTMMFWYRQQPGQSLTLIATANQGSEATYESGFVIDKFPISRPNLTFSTLTVSNMSPEDSSIYLCSEIRDRETQYFGPGTRLLVL.